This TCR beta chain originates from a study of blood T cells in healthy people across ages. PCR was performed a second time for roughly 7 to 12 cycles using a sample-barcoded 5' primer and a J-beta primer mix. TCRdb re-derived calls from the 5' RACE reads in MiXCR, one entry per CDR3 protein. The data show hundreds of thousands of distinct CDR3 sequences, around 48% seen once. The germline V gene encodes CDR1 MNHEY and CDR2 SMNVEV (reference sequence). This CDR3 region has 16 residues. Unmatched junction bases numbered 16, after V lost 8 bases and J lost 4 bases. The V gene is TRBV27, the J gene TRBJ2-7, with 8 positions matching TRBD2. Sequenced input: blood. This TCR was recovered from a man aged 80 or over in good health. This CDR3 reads CASVPPGGLGPYEQYF. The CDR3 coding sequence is TGTGCCAGCGTTCCCCCCGGGGGACTAGGGCCTTACGAGCAGTACTTC.